The sequence of this T cell receptor (beta chain) was determined in a study of beta chain features in type 1 diabetes. Overall study findings and caveats: Moderately but significantly shorter TCRB CDR3s were found in Type 1 diabetes patients in all four CD4+ subsets.

On this clone: The antigen remains unidentified.

All of the isolated RNA was reverse transcribed, so expressed TCRB transcripts were sequenced. Repertoires were generated with immunoSEQ multiplex PCR, while TCRdb's copy carries only in-frame clones and drops some. The sample holds 500,000 to 650,000 clones; about an eighth are singletons and the top ten take 0.095% to 0.15%. V was clipped by 1 base and J by 4 bases; unmatched bases: 11. Germline assignment: CDR1 MGHDK and CDR2 SYGVNS. CDR3 length: 17 amino acids. The rearrangement joins TRBV25-1 to TRBJ1-2, with 8 bases lining up with TRBD1. The clonotype comes from a man under 40 with type 1 diabetes. What was sequenced was naive CD4+ T cells from blood. CDR3 sequence (DNA): TGTGCCAGCAGTGAATCCCTTGGTCGGACAGGGACCTATGGCTACACCTTC. This sequence encodes CASSESLGRTGTYGYTF.